The clone carrying this T cell receptor (beta chain) is termed large (0.1 to 1%). Its antigen is unidentified. Trimming took 6 bases from V and 0 from J, leaving 12 bases between them. This CDR3 spans 15 amino acids. Germline V gene data show CDR1 as LNHDA and CDR2 as SQIVND (reference sequence). Not a single patient had been given any form of treatment at any point before undergoing thyroid surgery. Under the authors' procedure: Between-group CDR3 differences, defined by clinicopathological status, yielded a distant-metastasis classifier for papillary thyroid cancer. TCRdb redid the clone calls on the PCR reads using MiXCR. None of the V and J calls come from the authors' own analysis; TCRdb made them. The table includes 13,000 or so clones, about 30% detected once. The sample is drawn from a study of metastatic and nonmetastatic thyroid tumors. At the level of the study: From malignant and benign thyroid patients, repertoires in blood and in tumor or nodule tissue were compared. Study results and limitations: As reported, TCR beta diversity in blood and tumor was significantly higher in malignant thyroid tumors than in benign nodules.

Source material: tumor tissue. The chain has TRBV19 and TRBJ2-1; D is undetermined. This sequence originates from a male donor with papillary thyroid cancer or a benign thyroid nodule (not recorded which). Some clones in this sample may be carry-over from other donors' samples. CDR3 sequence: CASRPTRNSYNEQFF. CDR3 bases: TGTGCCAGTAGACCCACACGAAACTCCTACAATGAGCAGTTCTTC.